The clone carrying this T cell receptor beta chain was counted a few times. No antigen is known for it. Treatment noted: roughly 19 received Ad26.COV2.S at low or high dose, single or two shots; 5 received placebo; per-sample allocation not given. Samples were taken on day 63 after the first vaccine or placebo injection. Its platform was an Ad26 vector, and its expressed antigen was Wuhan-strain SARS-CoV-2 spike. Only in-frame clones appear in the TCRdb table, and some are missing; sequencing was by immunoSEQ multiplex PCR. The sample has about 480,000 clones; around nine tenths are singletons. Unmatched junction bases numbered 4, after V lost 7 bases and J lost 3 bases. The germline V gene has CDR1 SQVTM and CDR2 ANQGSEA. The CDR3 loop spans 12 amino acids. This record belongs to a study of Ad26.COV2.S vaccination and SARS-CoV-2 variants. Study-wide results and limits: CD8+ and CD4+ T cells specific for spike reportedly responded with substantial breadth after vaccination. Breadth measured for non-spike TCRs was similar across vaccine and placebo recipients.

Specimen: peripheral blood, collected in a trial of Ad26.COV2.S vaccine versus placebo. The gene calls are TRBV29-1 and TRBJ2-3, with 7 positions matching TRBD2. This TCR was recovered from a person aged 18 to 65 who received the Ad26.COV2.S COVID-19 vaccine or a placebo. CDR3 in DNA: TGCAGCGGGGGAGGGTGGACAGATACGCAGTATTTT. Amino acid sequence: CSGGGWTDTQYF.